These T cell receptor beta chains were read from a single sample in a study of monozygotic twins with inflammatory bowel disease. TCRdb re-called the 5' RACE reads and shows each CDR3 protein once, DNA omitted. This sample's clone table lists around 200,000 distinct CDR3 sequences. The material sequenced was blood. The source is a human donor with ulcerative colitis or Crohn's disease, or a healthy co-twin of an affected twin (not recorded which). CDR3s include the opening cysteine and the closing phenylalanine or tryptophan. The order of the fields is V gene, J gene, CDR3 protein.

v_gene: TRBV20-1
j_gene: TRBJ2-1
CDR3aa: CSAKSGTGVDEQFF

v_gene: TRBV5-5
j_gene: TRBJ1-4
CDR3aa: CASSSHGRMLFF

v_gene: TRBV18
j_gene: TRBJ2-3
CDR3aa: CASSPHGAMRGDTQYF

v_gene: TRBV20-1
j_gene: TRBJ2-3
CDR3aa: CSARAGGAVDTQYF

v_gene: TRBV5-1
j_gene: TRBJ2-3
CDR3aa: CASSFDRSVTDTQYF

v_gene: TRBV11-2
j_gene: TRBJ2-1
CDR3aa: CASSFWRGRNNEQFF

v_gene: TRBV6-5
j_gene: TRBJ1-2
CDR3aa: CASSYSTAEYGYTF

v_gene: TRBV7-2
j_gene: TRBJ2-6
CDR3aa: CASSFTGANVLTF

v_gene: TRBV5-1
j_gene: TRBJ1-1
CDR3aa: CASSLVSGGTEAFF

v_gene: TRBV12-3/TRBV12-4
j_gene: TRBJ2-4
CDR3aa: CASSLRTPIAKNIQYF

v_gene: TRBV15
j_gene: TRBJ1-6
CDR3aa: CATRMGLGSPLHF

v_gene: TRBV3-1
j_gene: TRBJ2-1
CDR3aa: CASSRDGVYGGQFF

v_gene: TRBV19
j_gene: TRBJ2-5
CDR3aa: CASSTTGMGETQYF

v_gene: TRBV25-1
j_gene: TRBJ1-1
CDR3aa: CASSQLGGDTEAFF

v_gene: TRBV6-6
j_gene: TRBJ1-1
CDR3aa: CASERGENTEAFF

v_gene: TRBV10-3
j_gene: TRBJ2-3
CDR3aa: CATRTETDTQYF

v_gene: TRBV12-3/TRBV12-4
j_gene: TRBJ1-6
CDR3aa: CASSLRGIDNSPLHF

v_gene: TRBV5-1
j_gene: TRBJ2-5
CDR3aa: CASSAQGASLSRQETQYF

v_gene: TRBV10-3
j_gene: TRBJ1-2
CDR3aa: CAISDNRATYGYTF

v_gene: TRBV6-5
j_gene: TRBJ2-2
CDR3aa: CASSYFGREVTGELFF

v_gene: TRBV5-4
j_gene: TRBJ2-2
CDR3aa: CASSLVGQGRGELFF

v_gene: TRBV7-8
j_gene: TRBJ1-6
CDR3aa: CASRTGTALSPLHF

v_gene: TRBV20-1
j_gene: TRBJ1-2
CDR3aa: CSASQGSYGYTF

v_gene: TRBV12-5
j_gene: TRBJ1-2
CDR3aa: CASGSLPGREGYGYTF

v_gene: TRBV7-2
j_gene: TRBJ1-1
CDR3aa: CASASQRSEAFF

v_gene: TRBV6-5
j_gene: TRBJ1-2
CDR3aa: CASSYSRRVYGYTF

v_gene: TRBV5-1
j_gene: TRBJ2-1
CDR3aa: CASSLDGNEQFF

v_gene: TRBV5-5
j_gene: TRBJ2-2
CDR3aa: CASSYGLAGVTGELFF

v_gene: TRBV5-6
j_gene: TRBJ2-7
CDR3aa: CASSPGTPDYEQYF

v_gene: TRBV7-9
j_gene: TRBJ1-6
CDR3aa: CASSLASRGRHNSPLHF

v_gene: TRBV19
j_gene: TRBJ1-2
CDR3aa: CASSLNGGIHGYTF

v_gene: TRBV20-1
j_gene: TRBJ2-5
CDR3aa: CSAVIIGSGQETQYF

v_gene: TRBV20-1
j_gene: TRBJ2-2
CDR3aa: CSAREGAVELFF

v_gene: TRBV7-8
j_gene: TRBJ2-2
CDR3aa: CASRSRRGGDTGELFF

v_gene: TRBV7-8
j_gene: TRBJ2-7
CDR3aa: CASSLAVQGVPYEQYF

v_gene: TRBV15
j_gene: TRBJ1-4
CDR3aa: CATSSGTGRSTNEKLFF

v_gene: TRBV25-1
j_gene: TRBJ2-5
CDR3aa: CASSDPPVETQYF

v_gene: TRBV7-8
j_gene: TRBJ1-4
CDR3aa: CASSADRVSNEKLFF

v_gene: TRBV6-1
j_gene: TRBJ2-5
CDR3aa: CASSQYPYRSGGTQYF

v_gene: TRBV5-6
j_gene: TRBJ2-7
CDR3aa: CASSSPGQGPYEQYF

v_gene: TRBV5-1
j_gene: TRBJ2-6
CDR3aa: CASSLGLLSGANVLTF